A selection of T cell receptor beta chains follows, all from one sample in a study of cytomegalovirus exposure and HLA in healthy donors. TCRdb keeps only in-frame clones here, not all; method: immunoSEQ multiplex PCR. The sample lists about 130,000 clones, nearly 90% occurring once. Input material: PBMCs. These receptors originate from a woman aged 18-35 years in good health and CMV-seropositive. Each CDR3 is given with its conserved first and last residue. D genes are given only for firm matches. Expanded clones are given a class, and other clones once, few, many or no size at all.

j_gene	v_gene	abundance	len	d_gene	CDR3nt	CDR3aa
TRBJ1-2	TRBV7-9	-	14	TRBD1	TGTGCCAGCAGCCAGGACAGGGTAGAATATGGCTACACCTTC	CASSQDRVEYGYTF
TRBJ1-1	TRBV11-2	-	13	-	TGTGCCAGCAGCTCAACGACCCATTGGGCAGCTTTCTTT	CASSSTTHWAAFF
TRBJ2-7	TRBV9	-	13	-	TGTGCCAGCAGCGTAGAGGTCCAGGGTTGGCAGTACTTC	CASSVEVQGWQYF
TRBJ1-1	TRBV6-5	-	14	TRBD1	TGTGCCAGCAGTTATGAACAGGGGATCACTGAAGCTTTCTTT	CASSYEQGITEAFF
TRBJ2-2	TRBV9	once	17	TRBD1	TGTGCCAGCAGCGTAGTACCGGGACAGGGGGCTACCGGGGAGCTGTTTTTT	CASSVVPGQGATGELFF
TRBJ2-7	TRBV11-2	-	14	TRBD2	TGTGCCAGCAGCCCGACTAGCGGGGGCTACGAGCAGTACTTC	CASSPTSGGYEQYF
TRBJ2-5	TRBV11-2	-	17	TRBD2	TGTGCCAGCAGCTCCTCCAAGAGGGGACTACCGAGAGAGACCCAGTACTTC	CASSSSKRGLPRETQYF
TRBJ2-1	TRBV7-2	-	19	-	TGTGCCAGCAGCTTACAGGACATCCAACACTCGCCTAAATACAATGAGCAGTTCTTC	CASSLQDIQHSPKYNEQFF
TRBJ2-7	TRBV19	few	15	TRBD1	TGTGCCATCTCCCATGGGGCAGGGGGCAAGGAGGAGCAGTACTTC	CAISHGAGGKEEQYF
TRBJ2-2	TRBV7-7	-	14	-	TGTGCTAGCGCAACTAAGTTGAACACCGGGGAGCTGTTTTTT	CASATKLNTGELFF
TRBJ2-5	TRBV6-5	-	15	TRBD1	TGTGCCAGCAGTTACTCAGGGACAGGGAGAGAGACCCAGTACTTC	CASSYSGTGRETQYF
TRBJ2-7	TRBV2	-	10	-	TGTACCACAGGCTCCTACGAGCAGTACTTC	CTTGSYEQYF
TRBJ2-7	TRBV5-6	-	15	-	TGTGCCAGCAGCTTGGTTGGGGGGTCCACCTACGAGCAGTACTTC	CASSLVGGSTYEQYF
TRBJ2-5	TRBV2	-	15	-	TGTGCCAGCTTAGGCTGGACACTAGCTAGGGAGACCCAGTACTTC	CASLGWTLARETQYF
TRBJ1-1	TRBV4-1	-	15	TRBD1	TGCGCCAGCAGCTCGCGACAGGGGGTGGACACTGAAGCTTTCTTT	CASSSRQGVDTEAFF
TRBJ1-1	TRBV7-9	-	13	-	TGTGCCAGCAGTTCACAGATGAACACTGAAGCTTTCTTT	CASSSQMNTEAFF
TRBJ2-7	TRBV4-3	-	16	TRBD2	TGCGCCAGCAGCCAAGAGTACAGCGGGGGCCTCTACGAGCAGTACTTC	CASSQEYSGGLYEQYF
TRBJ2-7	TRBV4-2	-	17	TRBD1	TGTGCCAGCAGCCAAGTCTTCGGTGGGGACAGGGAGTACGAGCAGTACTTC	CASSQVFGGDREYEQYF
TRBJ2-3	TRBV10-1	-	16	TRBD2	TGCGCCAGCAGTCCCCGGACTAGGTCGGGAACAGATACGCAGTATTTT	CASSPRTRSGTDTQYF
TRBJ2-5	TRBV19	-	16	TRBD2	TGTGCCAGTAGCCCACCCTTTTACGGGGGGCAAGAGACCCAGTACTTC	CASSPPFYGGQETQYF
TRBJ1-2	TRBV7-9	-	17	-	TGTGCCAGCAGCTTAAGGTTTGCAGCTGGAGACCTCTATGGCTACACCTTC	CASSLRFAAGDLYGYTF
TRBJ2-3	TRBV19	once	19	TRBD1	TGTGCCAGTAGCCTGGGGGGGACAGGGGCGTCTGGGGCCACAGATACGCAGTATTTT	CASSLGGTGASGATDTQYF
TRBJ1-6	TRBV7-6	-	13	-	TGTGCCAGCAGCTTAGACGGTAATTCACCCCTCCACTTT	CASSLDGNSPLHF
TRBJ2-7	TRBV29-1	-	14	-	TGCAGCGGTCCCCATTACAGGGCATCCTACGAGCAGTACTTC	CSGPHYRASYEQYF
TRBJ2-1	TRBV2	-	17	-	TGTGCCAGCAGAGACCTTCCCGGACTCAGCTCCTACAATGAGCAGTTCTTC	CASRDLPGLSSYNEQFF
TRBJ1-4	TRBV6-6	once	16	-	TGTGCCAGCAGTTACTCAAGACAGGTTTATAATGAAAAACTGTTTTTT	CASSYSRQVYNEKLFF
TRBJ1-6	TRBV6-1	-	11	-	TGTGCCAGCAGTGGAGTATCCCCCCTCCACTTT	CASSGVSPLHF
TRBJ2-7	TRBV28	-	14	-	TGTGCCAGCAGTTTAGGTAGTCGCTCCTACGAGCAGTACTTC	CASSLGSRSYEQYF
TRBJ2-2	TRBV5-1	-	12	-	TGCGCCAGCAGCCTCCAGGGGGGGGAGCTGTTTTTT	CASSLQGGELFF
TRBJ1-1	TRBV5-1	-	16	TRBD1	TGCGCCAGCAAATTACAGGGGGCTGATATGAACACTGAAGCTTTCTTT	CASKLQGADMNTEAFF
TRBJ2-7	TRBV27	once	14	TRBD1	TGTGCCAGCAGTTTCTCGGACAGGGGCAACGAGCAGTACTTC	CASSFSDRGNEQYF
TRBJ1-1	TRBV10-3	-	15	-	TGTGCCACCAGTGAAGCCGGGGGAGGGAACACTGAAGCTTTCTTT	CATSEAGGGNTEAFF
TRBJ2-3	TRBV28	medium-sized	13	-	TGTGCCAGCAGTTCCAATACTGCGCATACGCAGTATTTT	CASSSNTAHTQYF
TRBJ1-6	TRBV28	-	15	-	TGTGCCAGCAGTTTATCGGGGGAATCCGACTCACCCCTCCACTTT	CASSLSGESDSPLHF
TRBJ1-2	TRBV7-6	once	15	-	TGTGCCAGCAGCGGGGACGTGGGGGCCTCTTGGGGCTACACCTTC	CASSGDVGASWGYTF
TRBJ1-1	TRBV28	-	13	-	TGTGCCAGCAGCCCACAGCCGAACACTGAAGCTTTCTTT	CASSPQPNTEAFF
TRBJ1-6	TRBV5-5	-	18	TRBD1	TGTGCCAGCAGCTCCGCCCGGGACAGCCTCGCGTATAATTCACCCCTCCACTTT	CASSSARDSLAYNSPLHF
TRBJ1-5	TRBV5-8	-	14	TRBD1	TGTGCCAGCAGCCCCGGGACAGGCGTGTTCGCCCAGCATTTT	CASSPGTGVFAQHF
TRBJ1-5	TRBV18	once	14	TRBD1	TGTGCCAGCTCACACGACAGGGGCGCTCAGCCCCAGCATTTT	CASSHDRGAQPQHF
TRBJ2-3	TRBV27	-	15	-	TGTGCCAGCAGTTTTACTAGCAAAGGCACAGATACGCAGTATTTT	CASSFTSKGTDTQYF
TRBJ2-3	TRBV7-2	-	13	-	TGTGCCAGCAGCTTCTACCCGGGGAATACGCAGTATTTT	CASSFYPGNTQYF
TRBJ1-3	TRBV19	-	14	TRBD1	TGTGCCAGTAGTAGGGGGACAGGTGGAAACACCATATATTTT	CASSRGTGGNTIYF
TRBJ2-7	TRBV7-8	once	14	-	TGTGCCAGCAGCCCTCCGGGGTCGTTCTACGAGCAGTACTTC	CASSPPGSFYEQYF
TRBJ2-7	TRBV5-1	once	13	TRBD1	TGCGCCAGCAGCGCGGACAGGGGTTACGAGCAGTACTTC	CASSADRGYEQYF
TRBJ2-7	TRBV19	-	13	-	TGTGCCAGTAGCCAGGACAGAACCTACGAGCAGTACTTC	CASSQDRTYEQYF
TRBJ2-1	TRBV7-9	-	15	TRBD1	TGTGCCAGCAGCTTACCTCGACAGGGGGCGACTGAGCAGTTCTTC	CASSLPRQGATEQFF
TRBJ2-7	TRBV6-5	-	14	TRBD1	TGTGCCAGCAGCCTCGGACAGGGGGCTCGGGAGCAGTACTTC	CASSLGQGAREQYF
TRBJ1-2	TRBV29-1	-	14	-	TGCAGCGTTGAAGTGGGACTGCAGGACTATGGCTACACCTTC	CSVEVGLQDYGYTF
TRBJ2-7	TRBV5-1	-	14	TRBD1	TGCGCCAGCAGCCAGACGACAGGGCAGTGGGAGCAGTACTTC	CASSQTTGQWEQYF
TRBJ1-4	TRBV7-9	-	15	-	TGTGCCAGCAGCTTAGGCGGGGGGGCGAATGAAAAACTGTTTTTT	CASSLGGGANEKLFF
TRBJ1-4	TRBV4-1	-	16	TRBD1	TGCGCCAGCAGCCAGCATGCGCAGGGGGTAGTTGAAAAACTGTTTTTT	CASSQHAQGVVEKLFF
TRBJ1-1	TRBV28	-	15	-	TGTGCCAGCAGTTTACTTCCTCCCCAGTTACCTGAAGCTTTCTTT	CASSLLPPQLPEAFF
TRBJ2-1	TRBV28	-	13	-	TGTGCCAGCCGTACAGGTTTCCACAATGAGCAGTTCTTC	CASRTGFHNEQFF
TRBJ2-1	TRBV6-6	-	15	TRBD2	TGTGCCAGCATTGGTGGGCAGGGAGGGTTTGGTGAGCAGTTCTTC	CASIGGQGGFGEQFF
TRBJ2-3	TRBV27	-	12	-	TGTGCCAGCAGTTTAGGACTAGATACGCAGTATTTT	CASSLGLDTQYF
TRBJ2-4	TRBV6-1	-	10	-	TGTGCCAGCAGTGAAGTCAGTCAGTACTTC	CASSEVSQYF
TRBJ1-6	TRBV6-5	-	13	-	TGTGCCAGCAGCTACTTAGAAGATTCACCCCTCCACTTT	CASSYLEDSPLHF
TRBJ1-5	TRBV6-4	-	18	TRBD1	TGTGCCAGCAGTAAACGGGACAGGGGGGGGCATAGCAATCAGCCCCAGCATTTT	CASSKRDRGGHSNQPQHF
TRBJ1-1	TRBV9	-	15	-	TGTGCCACCCTAGGGGGTTTTCCGATGAACACTGAAGCTTTCTTT	CATLGGFPMNTEAFF
TRBJ1-2	TRBV5-4	-	13	TRBD1	TGTGCCAGCAGGGACAGGCGGATCGGTGGCTACACCTTC	CASRDRRIGGYTF